This TCR beta chain derives from a study of T cell responses to AZD1222 COVID-19 vaccine. Notes on the study in general: Sampling that yielded the repertoires occurred only after the peak T cell response. The study reported that nearly half of spike-specific TCRs target unmutated variant regions.

Assay used: immunoSEQ multiplex PCR; TCRdb lists only in-frame clones, some missing. Of some 150,000 clones listed, around 90% were seen once; the top ten hold more than 3%. A word on this clone: The target antigen is unknown.

The V gene end was trimmed by 4 bases and the J gene end by 9 bases; junction bases not matched to a gene: 14. From germline, CDR1 is MNHNS and CDR2 SASEGT. The CDR3 length is 16 residues. The sequence came from an adult who received the AZD1222 COVID-19 vaccine. Here the sequenced sample was peripheral blood, taken 28 days after the second AZD1222 dose. The chain uses TRBV6-1 and TRBJ2-1; TRBD2 aligns across 8 bases. The chain's CDR3 is CASSVRGAGGGGEQFF. The CDR3 DNA is TGTGCCAGCAGTGTTAGAGGGGCGGGAGGAGGAGGTGAGCAGTTCTTC.